This T cell receptor beta chain is from a study of Ad26.COV2.S vaccination and SARS-CoV-2 variants. On the study more broadly: Donor allocation was to the COV1001 Ad26.COV2.S trial arm.

The CDR3 sequence is 17 residues long. CDR1 and CDR2 (germline): MDHEN, SYDVKM. Unmatched junction bases numbered 7, after V lost 2 bases and J lost 3 bases. The protocol was immunoSEQ multiplex PCR, while the TCRdb copy is restricted to in-frame clones and leaves out a portion. The table records some 390,000 clones, around nine tenths of them present only once. Treatment reported: around 19 received Ad26.COV2.S at low or high dose, single or two shots; roughly five received placebo; per-sample allocation not given. Sample collection was performed on day 63 after the first vaccine or placebo injection. Within Boston, the person who donated was an adult of 18-55 years.

The input for sequencing was peripheral blood, taken in a trial of Ad26.COV2.S vaccine versus placebo. The source is a person between 18 and 60 years old who received the Ad26.COV2.S COVID-19 vaccine or a placebo. The gene calls are TRBV28 and TRBJ2-3; 11 bases align to TRBD2. In nucleotides, the CDR3 is TGTGCCAGCAGTTTAATGGGACTAGCGGAAGGGACAGATACGCAGTATTTT. Its translation: CASSLMGLAEGTDTQYF.